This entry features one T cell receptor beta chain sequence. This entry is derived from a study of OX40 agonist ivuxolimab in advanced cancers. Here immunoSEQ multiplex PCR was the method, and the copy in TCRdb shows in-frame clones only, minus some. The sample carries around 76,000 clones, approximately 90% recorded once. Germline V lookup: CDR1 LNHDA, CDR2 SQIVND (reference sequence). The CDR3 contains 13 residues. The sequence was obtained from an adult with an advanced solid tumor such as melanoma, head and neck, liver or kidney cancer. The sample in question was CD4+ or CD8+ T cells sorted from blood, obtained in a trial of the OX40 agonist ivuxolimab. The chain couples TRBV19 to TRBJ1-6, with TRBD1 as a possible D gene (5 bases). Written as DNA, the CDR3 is TGTGCGGCACTGGGGGGAAACAATTCACCCCTCCACTTT. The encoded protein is CAALGGNNSPLHF.